The clone carrying this T cell receptor beta chain was picked up many times. Its antigen is as yet unknown. The germline gene is not matched at one end of the junction; a read error may be the cause. These data come from a study of identical twins. General study results and limits: For monozygotic twins, models underestimated out-of-frame TCR alpha sharing. For out-of-frame beta sequences, excess twin sharing was weaker.

The CDR3 loop spans 14 amino acids. All donors were healthy Caucasians. cDNA carried unique molecular identifiers, and a universal primer site was added by template switching. TCRdb redid the calling of the 5' RACE reads with MiXCR, one entry per CDR3 protein. Of hundreds of thousands of distinct CDR3 sequences in the sample, 7.1% were seen once. In addition, the sample was reused for a study of yellow fever vaccine responses in identical twins.

This sequence joins TRBV12-3 or TRBV12-4 and TRBJ2-7; 10 bases are a match to TRBD2. This receptor was obtained from a woman between 18 and 29 years old in good health. Sequenced material: PBMCs. CDR3 sequence (DNA): TGCGCCAGCAGGCGGACTAGCGGCTCCTACGAGCAGTACTTC. Encoded protein: CASRRTSGSYEQYF.